This entry lists 26 T cell receptor beta chains sequenced from one sample in a study of shared clonotypes between healthy human individuals. Sequencing used immunoSEQ multiplex PCR; TCRdb keeps in-frame clones, though not all of them. Of 950,000 to 1,300,000 clones in the sample, approximately 76% are singletons; the top ten hold 1.4% to 1.5%. The sequenced material came from memory CD4+ T cells sorted from blood. The subset denotes: CD45RA-negative fraction. The receptors originated from a man between 18 and 35 years old in good health.

A note on this clone: Other DNA sequences in the same sample also yield this CDR3. This chain joins TRBV7-2 and TRBJ2-3; D call uncertain. V lost 4 bases and J lost 4, with 6 bases in between. CDR1 is SGHTA, CDR2 FQGNSA, per germline. This CDR3 has 12 amino acids. The CDR3 spells CASSSFPDTQYF. The CDR3 DNA sequence: TGTGCCAGCAGCTCTTTCCCAGATACGCAGTATTTT. Drawing the rest from reference TRBV7-2 and TRBJ2-3, the complete variable domain is GAGVSQSPSNKVTEKGKDVELRCDPISGHTALYWYRQSLGQGLEFLIYFQGNSAPDKSGLPSDRFSAERTGGSVSTLTIQRTQQEDSAVYLCASSSFPDTQYFGPGTRLTVL.

The CDR3 DNA follows: TGTGCCAGACCTAGGACCCTCCTAGGTGCCGGTGGCTACACCTTC. Translating it yields CARPRTLLGAGGYTF. The rearrangement uses TRBV5-4 and TRBJ1-2; D is undetermined. The germline gives CDR1 SGHNT, CDR2 YYREEE (reference sequence). The V gene lost 8 bases and the J gene lost 7 bases, with 24 bases spanning the gap. CDR3 length equals 15 residues.

The V and J genes are TRBV5-5 and TRBJ2-1; unclear D gene. Trimming took off 2 bases at V and 3 bases at J, with 12 bases between the two ends. The CDR3 has 15 residues. CDR1 and CDR2 from the germline V gene are SGHKS and YYEKEE (reference sequence). This chain's CDR3 is CASSFGSGVYNEQFF. The CDR3 DNA follows: TGTGCCAGCAGCTTCGGTTCAGGTGTCTACAATGAGCAGTTCTTC.

About this clone itself: One end of the junction is discordant with germline, which a read error may explain. The chain joins TRBV15 to TRBJ1-2; the D is unclear. The CDR3 is 12 residues long. Germline CDR1 LNHNV, CDR2 YYDKDF (reference sequence). Here the CDR3 DNA reads TGTGCCACCAGCAGAGATAACGGGGAGCTAGGTTTC. Translation gives CATSRDNGELGF. Combining the CDR3 with reference TRBV15 and TRBJ1-2 gives the whole variable domain DAMVIQNPRYQVTQFGKPVTLSCSQTLNHNVMYWYQQKSSQAPKLLFHYYDKDFNNEADTPDNFQSRRPNTSFCFLDIRSPGLGDTAMYLCATSRDNGELGFGSGTRLTVV.

Ten or more counts support this clone. The chain has TRBV4-1 and TRBJ2-5; 7 positions agree with TRBD2. The CDR3 spans 16 residues. Germline CDR1 reads MGHRA; CDR2 reads YSYEKL. V dropped 0 bases and J dropped 1; count of bases not matched to a gene: 5. Here the CDR3 reads CASSQDVASGQETQYF. The CDR3 DNA reads TGCGCCAGCAGCCAAGATGTGGCTAGCGGCCAAGAGACCCAGTACTTC.

The chain recombines TRBV30 with TRBJ1-6, with D uncertain. Trimming shortened V by 1 base and J by 9 bases, and 13 bases separated the two germline ends. There are 14 residues in the CDR3. Germline-derived CDR1 and CDR2 are GTSNPN and SVGIG (reference sequence). The CDR3: CAWSAGVTGSPLHF. Here the CDR3 DNA reads TGTGCCTGGAGTGCCGGGGTGACGGGTTCACCCCTCCACTTT.

The rearrangement uses TRBV18 and TRBJ2-5; D ambiguous. This CDR3 is 16 amino acids long. V dropped 0 bases and J dropped 3 bases, with 14 bases sitting between them. Germline CDR1 KGHSH, CDR2 LQKENI. In DNA, the CDR3 is TGTGCCAGCTCACCACCGTCCACGGGCGCCAAAGAGACCCAGTACTTC. Amino acid sequence: CASSPPSTGAKETQYF.

This rearrangement joins TRBV5-6 to TRBJ1-1; no clear D gene. CDR3 length: 17 residues. The germline gives CDR1 SGHDT, CDR2 YYEEEE. V lost 0 bases and J 2 bases, leaving 17 bases between the germline ends. The chain's CDR3 is CASSLVFRLDTNTEAFF. CDR3 nucleotide sequence: TGTGCCAGCAGCTTGGTATTTCGCCTTGACACTAACACTGAAGCTTTCTTT. The variable domain in full, completed from reference TRBV5-6 and TRBJ1-1, reads DAGVTQSPTHLIKTRGQQVTLRCSPKSGHDTVSWYQQALGQGPQFIFQYYEEEERQRGNFPDRFSGHQFPNYSSELNVNALLLGDSALYLCASSLVFRLDTNTEAFFGQGTRLTVV.

The chain carries TRBV5-8 and TRBJ2-1, with D tentatively TRBD2 (6 bases). The CDR3 spans 14 residues. Trimming took off 4 bases at V and 3 bases at J, with 11 bases between the two ends. Germline values: CDR1 SGHTS, CDR2 YDEGEE. CDR3 DNA sequence: TGTGCCAGCAGCAGAAGGGACTTCTACAATGAGCAGTTCTTC. Translating gives CASSRRDFYNEQFF.

For the CDR3, the DNA is TGTGCCAGCAGTTATGGTCGGGCCCAGTACTTC. It translates to CASSYGRAQYF. The V gene is TRBV6-5, the J gene TRBJ2-5, with D hard to call. The CDR3 totals 11 residues. Between the trimmed V and J ends, which lost 3 bases and 9 bases, there was a span of 8 bases. The V gene's germline CDR1 is MNHEY and CDR2 SVGAGI.

The gene calls are TRBV5-1 and TRBJ2-3; D is uncertain. The CDR3 runs 11 residues. V gave up 5 bases and J gave up 7 bases, with 8 bases separating them. Germline CDR1 and CDR2: SGHRS and YFSETQ. CDR3 in amino acids: CASRDENTQYF. DNA for the CDR3: TGCGCCAGCAGAGACGAGAATACGCAGTATTTT.

This clone was detected only a few times. This chain joins TRBV7-9 and TRBJ1-1; D may be TRBD1 (5 bases). Germline lookup yields CDR1 SEHNR and CDR2 FQNEAQ (reference sequence). The CDR3 spans 13 residues. The ends were cut back, 5 bases at V and 7 bases at J, with 14 bases in the middle. The CDR3 here is CASSPVGAGEAFF. Written as DNA, the CDR3 is TGTGCCAGCAGCCCGGTTGGGGCAGGTGAAGCTTTCTTT.

This clone was detected only a few times. This sequence joins TRBV2 and TRBJ2-5; possibly TRBD1 or TRBD2 for D (6 bases each). Germline-derived CDR1 and CDR2 are SNHLY and FYNNEI. V gave up 8 bases and J gave up 7 bases, with 11 bases separating them. The CDR3 is 11 amino acids. The CDR3 spells CASGGGVTQYF. The CDR3 nucleotides are TGTGCCAGCGGGGGCGGGGTGACCCAGTACTTC.

This clone came up many times. V and J are TRBV5-1 and TRBJ2-3; D may be TRBD2 (6 bases). The CDR3 spans 16 residues. Trimming took off 3 bases at V and 0 bases at J, with 14 bases between the two ends. Germline V gene sequence: CDR1 SGHRS, CDR2 YFSETQ. The CDR3 sequence is CASSSGVAASTDTQYF. The CDR3 nucleotides read TGCGCCAGCAGCTCCGGGGTAGCGGCCAGCACAGATACGCAGTATTTT.

The chain links TRBV5-1 to TRBJ2-2; the match to TRBD2 covers 8 bases. V was pared by 4 bases and J by 0 bases, with 8 bases of the junction left unmatched. CDR3 length equals 17 residues. The germline gives CDR1 SGHRS, CDR2 YFSETQ. For the CDR3, the DNA is TGCGCCAGCAGCCCCCCGGGGGGGGCGTCGAACACCGGGGAGCTGTTTTTT. This encodes CASSPPGGASNTGELFF.

The chain couples TRBV30 to TRBJ2-5; 9 nucleotides align to TRBD1. The CDR3 covers 12 residues. V lost 1 base, J lost 7 bases, and 1 base stayed unmatched. Germline CDR1 reads GTSNPN; CDR2 reads SVGIG (reference sequence). CDR3 loop: CAWSGQGGTQYF. The CDR3 DNA sequence: TGTGCCTGGAGTGGACAGGGGGGGACCCAGTACTTC.

This clone has only a few counts. The DNA of the CDR3 is TGTGCCAGCTCACCATTGGACAGGGAGCATTCACCCCTCCACTTT. Translation: CASSPLDREHSPLHF. The V gene is TRBV18, the J gene TRBJ1-6; 8 nucleotides line up with TRBD1. This CDR3 is built from 15 residues. Germline values: CDR1 KGHSH, CDR2 LQKENI. Trimming at V came to 2 bases and at J to 8 bases, leaving 5 bases not matched to a gene.

Points on this clone: A read error may explain this, as a much larger clone is one base away. Within the sample, other DNA sequences also encode this same CDR3. V usage is TRBV5-1 and J usage is TRBJ1-2; no firm D call. The CDR3 length is 12 residues. The V and J ends lost 0 bases and 3 bases respectively, with 3 bases between them. CDR1 is SGHRS and CDR2 is YFSETQ in the germline V gene. The CDR3, as DNA: TGCGCCAGCAGCTTGGGAGACTATGGCTACACCTTC. Translated: CASSLGDYGYTF.

This sequence joins TRBV6-1 and TRBJ2-3, with D perhaps matching TRBD2 (5 bases). Germline V lookup: CDR1 MNHNS, CDR2 SASEGT. The CDR3 extends over 14 amino acids. Trimming took off 7 bases at V and 2 bases at J, with 13 bases between the two ends. CDR3 sequence (DNA): TGTGCCAGCAAGCAAGCGGAGAACACAGATACGCAGTATTTT. As protein: CASKQAENTDTQYF.

The chain carries TRBV11-2 and TRBJ1-4; tentative D call: TRBD1 (5 bases). Trimming took off 5 bases at V and 3 bases at J, with 13 bases between the two ends. The germline gives CDR1 SGHAT, CDR2 FQNNGV. There are 15 residues in the CDR3. The CDR3 loop reads CASSAQGFANEKLFF. DNA for the CDR3: TGTGCCAGCAGCGCGCAGGGATTCGCTAATGAAAAACTGTTTTTT.

The genes are TRBV6-1 and TRBJ1-5; the D is unclear. CDR1 is MNHNS, CDR2 SASEGT, per germline. V gave up 8 bases and J gave up 2 bases, with 16 bases separating them. CDR3 length equals 15 residues. Written as DNA, the CDR3 is TGTGCCAGCGGCTCCTCTAAGGGAGGCAATCAGCCCCAGCATTTT. The encoded protein is CASGSSKGGNQPQHF.

This chain connects TRBV7-2 to TRBJ2-3; TRBD2 is a possible D gene (5 bases). The germline V gene encodes CDR1 SGHTA and CDR2 FQGNSA. The CDR3 totals 14 residues. V lost 3 bases and J 5 bases, leaving 12 bases between the germline ends. CDR3 amino acids: CASSFAGRVDTQYF. The CDR3 DNA follows: TGTGCCAGCAGCTTCGCGGGCCGGGTAGATACGCAGTATTTT.

The chain has TRBV19 and TRBJ1-2, with TRBD1 identical over 7 bases. Germline CDR1 and CDR2: LNHDA and SQIVND (reference sequence). J gave up 3 bases and V 3 bases, and 22 bases lay outside the gene matches. The CDR3 covers 20 residues. The CDR3 region has the DNA TGTGCCAGTAGTATCCATGACAGGGCCCGTTCTTCTGGCCGGGACTATGGCTACACCTTC. It is translated as CASSIHDRARSSGRDYGYTF.

To note about this clone: The same CDR3 is also encoded by other DNA sequences in this sample. V is TRBV9 and J is TRBJ2-2; no definite D call. Trimming took off 0 bases at V and 4 bases at J, with 4 bases between the two ends. Germline V lookup: CDR1 SGDLS, CDR2 YYNGEE. This CDR3 has 13 residues. The CDR3 loop reads CASSVVGTGELFF. CDR3 sequence (DNA): TGTGCCAGCAGCGTAGTAGGCACCGGGGAGCTGTTTTTT.

V gene TRBV5-1 combines with J gene TRBJ2-3, with a possible D match to TRBD1 (6 bases). Germline V gene sequence: CDR1 SGHRS, CDR2 YFSETQ. This CDR3 contains 17 residues. V gave up 3 bases and J gave up 2 bases, with 19 bases separating them. CDR3 nucleotides: TGCGCCAGCAGCTCTCCGGGGCAGGGGCCATCCACAGATACGCAGTATTTT. This sequence encodes CASSSPGQGPSTDTQYF.

The rearrangement uses TRBV28 and TRBJ1-1; D not resolved. Trimming pared 2 bases from V and 5 bases from J, leaving 6 bases between. Germline V gives CDR1 MDHEN, CDR2 SYDVKM. The CDR3 consists of 12 residues. The CDR3 DNA is TGTGCCAGCAGTTTAGCGAGGACTGAAGCTTTCTTT. Translating gives CASSLARTEAFF.